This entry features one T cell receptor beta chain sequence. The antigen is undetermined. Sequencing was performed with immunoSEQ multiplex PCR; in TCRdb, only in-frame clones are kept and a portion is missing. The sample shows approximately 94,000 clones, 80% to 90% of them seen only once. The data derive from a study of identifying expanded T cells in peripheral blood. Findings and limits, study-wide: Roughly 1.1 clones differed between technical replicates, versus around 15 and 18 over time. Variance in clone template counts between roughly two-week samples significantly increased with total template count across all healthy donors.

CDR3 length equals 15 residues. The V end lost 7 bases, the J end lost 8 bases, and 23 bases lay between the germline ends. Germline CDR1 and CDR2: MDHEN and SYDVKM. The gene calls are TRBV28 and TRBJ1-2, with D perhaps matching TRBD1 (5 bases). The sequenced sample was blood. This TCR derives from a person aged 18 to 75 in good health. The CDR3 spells CASTNGGVSREGYTF. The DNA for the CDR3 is TGTGCCAGCACCAATGGGGGTGTGAGTAGGGAGGGCTACACCTTC.